These T cell receptor beta chains were read from a single sample in a study of T cell repertoires in cytomegalovirus infection. TCRdb called the reads again in MiXCR, with one record for every CDR3 protein. Of 650,000 to 900,000 distinct CDR3 sequences in the sample, around a third were seen once. Their recognized antigens are unknown. Specimen: cultured CD8+ T cells from PBMCs, collected from culture after CMV antigen stimulation. These receptors all come from a human donor in good health (CMV status not recorded). Some clones in this sample may be carry-over from other donors' samples. Both conserved end residues are part of each CDR3. A D gene is named only where the DNA matches it firmly. Part of the rows lack a size; the others show once, few, many or a class for expanded clones.

>TRBV10-3|NA|few|TRBJ2-2
CAIKVGNTGELFF
TGTGCCATAAAGGTGGGGAACACCGGGGAGCTGTTTTTT
>TRBV6-4|NA|few|TRBJ2-1
CASSYSVYNEQFF
TGTGCCAGCAGTTACTCAGTCTACAATGAGCAGTTCTTC
>TRBV6-1|TRBD1|few|TRBJ1-2
CATLRGTDYGYTF
TGTGCCACCCTCCGGGGGACAGACTATGGCTACACCTTC
>TRBV5-6|NA|NA|TRBJ2-2
CASSLVREPYTGELFF
TGTGCCAGCAGCTTGGTAAGGGAGCCGTACACCGGGGAGCTGTTTTTT
>TRBV14|NA|few|TRBJ1-1
CASSPHLGWGAFF
TGTGCCAGCAGCCCACACCTGGGGTGGGGAGCTTTCTTT
>TRBV7-9|TRBD1|many|TRBJ1-5
CASTKGGGRNQPQHF
TGTGCCAGCACGAAGGGAGGGGGCCGTAATCAGCCCCAGCATTTT
>TRBV19|NA|NA|TRBJ1-5
CASRNVYSNQPQHF
TGTGCCAGTAGGAACGTTTATAGCAATCAGCCCCAGCATTTT
>TRBV12-3/TRBV12-4|TRBD2|NA|TRBJ2-1
CASTLSGWGNEQFF
TGTGCCAGCACCCTTAGCGGGTGGGGGAATGAGCAGTTCTTC
>TRBV19|TRBD1|few|TRBJ2-2
CASSTGTVGYTGELFF
TGTGCCAGTAGTACCGGGACAGTCGGTTACACCGGGGAGCTGTTTTTT
>TRBV12-3/TRBV12-4|NA|NA|TRBJ2-2
CASSLLVSGELFF
TGTGCCAGCAGTTTACTGGTTTCCGGGGAGCTGTTTTTT
>TRBV5-6|NA|few|TRBJ2-7
CASTLGLSVRTGEQYF
TGTGCCAGCACTCTGGGGTTGAGCGTCAGGACCGGCGAGCAGTACTTC
>TRBV18|TRBD2|few|TRBJ2-3
CASSPAGERNTQYF
TGTGCCAGCTCACCAGCGGGGGAGAGAAATACGCAGTATTTT
>TRBV7-7|NA|NA|TRBJ2-5
CASSPLVAGARETQYF
TGTGCTAGCAGCCCCTTAGTGGCGGGGGCTCGGGAGACCCAGTACTTC
>TRBV19|TRBD1|NA|TRBJ1-5
CASSRPGQASNQPQHF
TGTGCCAGTAGCCGACCGGGACAGGCTAGCAATCAGCCCCAGCATTTT
>TRBV9|NA|NA|TRBJ2-6
CASSADSTYFSGANVLTF
TGTGCCAGCAGCGCGGACAGTACCTACTTCTCTGGGGCCAACGTCCTGACTTTC
>TRBV7-6|NA|many|TRBJ2-2
CASSLERLEGTGELFF
TGTGCCAGCAGTCTAGAGAGGCTAGAAGGGACCGGGGAGCTGTTTTTT